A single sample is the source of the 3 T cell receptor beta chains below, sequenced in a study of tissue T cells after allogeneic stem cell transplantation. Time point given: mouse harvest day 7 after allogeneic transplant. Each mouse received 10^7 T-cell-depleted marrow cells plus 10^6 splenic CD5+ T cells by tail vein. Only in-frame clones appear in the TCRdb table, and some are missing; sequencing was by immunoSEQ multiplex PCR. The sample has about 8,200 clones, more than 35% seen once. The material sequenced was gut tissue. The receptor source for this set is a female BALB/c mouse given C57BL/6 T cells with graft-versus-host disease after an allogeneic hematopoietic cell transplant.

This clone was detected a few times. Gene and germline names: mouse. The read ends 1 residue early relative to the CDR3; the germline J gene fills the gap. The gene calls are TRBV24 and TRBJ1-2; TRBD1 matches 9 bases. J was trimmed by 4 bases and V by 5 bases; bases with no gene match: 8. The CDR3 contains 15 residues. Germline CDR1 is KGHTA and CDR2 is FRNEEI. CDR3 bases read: TGTGCCAGCAGTTCACAACAGGGGGCGAGCTCCGACTACACC. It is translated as CASSSQQGASSDYT. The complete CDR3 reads CASSSQQGASSDYTF.

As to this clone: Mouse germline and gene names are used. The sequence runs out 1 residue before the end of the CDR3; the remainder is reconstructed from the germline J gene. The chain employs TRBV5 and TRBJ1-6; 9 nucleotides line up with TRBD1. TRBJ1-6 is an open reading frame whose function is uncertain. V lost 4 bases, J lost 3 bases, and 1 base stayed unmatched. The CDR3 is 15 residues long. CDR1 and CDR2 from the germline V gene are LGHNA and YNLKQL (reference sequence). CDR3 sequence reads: CASSRDRDYNSPLYF. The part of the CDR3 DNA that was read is TGTGCCAGCAGCCGGGACAGGGACTATAATTCGCCCCTCTAC.

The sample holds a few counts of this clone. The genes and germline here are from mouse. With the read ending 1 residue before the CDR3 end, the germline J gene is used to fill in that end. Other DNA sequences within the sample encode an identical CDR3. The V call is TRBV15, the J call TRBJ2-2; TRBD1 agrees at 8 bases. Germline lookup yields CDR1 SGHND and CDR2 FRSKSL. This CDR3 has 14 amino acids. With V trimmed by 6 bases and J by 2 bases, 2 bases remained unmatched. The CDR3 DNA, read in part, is TGTGCCAGCAGCCGGACAGGGAACACCGGGCAGCTCTAC. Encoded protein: CASSRTGNTGQLY. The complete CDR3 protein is CASSRTGNTGQLYF.